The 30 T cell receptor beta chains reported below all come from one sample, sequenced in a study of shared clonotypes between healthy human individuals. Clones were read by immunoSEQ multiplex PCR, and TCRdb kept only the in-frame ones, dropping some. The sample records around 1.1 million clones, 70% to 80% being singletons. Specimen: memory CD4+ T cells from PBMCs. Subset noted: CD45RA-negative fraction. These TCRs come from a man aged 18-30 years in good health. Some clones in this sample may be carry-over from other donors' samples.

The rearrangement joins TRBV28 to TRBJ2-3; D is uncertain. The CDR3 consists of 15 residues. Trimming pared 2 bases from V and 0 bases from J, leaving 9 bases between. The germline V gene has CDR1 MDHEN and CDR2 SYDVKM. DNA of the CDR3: TGTGCCAGCAGTTTACAGAACCCTAGCACAGATACGCAGTATTTT. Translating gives CASSLQNPSTDTQYF.

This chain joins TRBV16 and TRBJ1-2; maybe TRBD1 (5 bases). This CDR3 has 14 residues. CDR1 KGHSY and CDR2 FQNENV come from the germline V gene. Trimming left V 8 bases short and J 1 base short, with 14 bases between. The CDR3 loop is CASAPGGDNYGYTF. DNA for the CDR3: TGTGCCAGCGCCCCGGGGGGGGATAACTATGGCTACACCTTC. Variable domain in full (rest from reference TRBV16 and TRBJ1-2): GEEVAQTPKHLVRGEGQKAKLYCAPIKGHSYVFWYQQVLKNEFKFLISFQNENVFDETGMPKERFSAKCLPNSPCSLEIQATKLEDSAVYFCASAPGGDNYGYTFGSGTRLTVV.

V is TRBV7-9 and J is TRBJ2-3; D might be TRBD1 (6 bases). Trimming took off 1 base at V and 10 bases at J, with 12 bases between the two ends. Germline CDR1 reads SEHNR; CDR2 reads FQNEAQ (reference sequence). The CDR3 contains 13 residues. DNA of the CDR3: TGTGCCAGCAGCTTAGGGGGGCAGTGGGCGCAGTATTTT. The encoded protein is CASSLGGQWAQYF.

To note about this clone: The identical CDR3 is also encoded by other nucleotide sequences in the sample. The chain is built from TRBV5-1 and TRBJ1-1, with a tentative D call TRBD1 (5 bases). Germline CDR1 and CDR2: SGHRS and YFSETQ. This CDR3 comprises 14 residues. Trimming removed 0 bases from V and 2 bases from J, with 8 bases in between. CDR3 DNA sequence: TGCGCCAGCAGCTTGGAGGGACGTAACACTGAAGCTTTCTTT. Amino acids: CASSLEGRNTEAFF.

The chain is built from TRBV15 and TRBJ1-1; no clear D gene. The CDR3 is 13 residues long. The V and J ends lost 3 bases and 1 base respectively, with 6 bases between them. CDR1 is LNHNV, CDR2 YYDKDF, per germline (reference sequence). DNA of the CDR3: TGTGCCACCAGCAGGCAGTCGAACACTGAAGCTTTCTTT. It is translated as CATSRQSNTEAFF.

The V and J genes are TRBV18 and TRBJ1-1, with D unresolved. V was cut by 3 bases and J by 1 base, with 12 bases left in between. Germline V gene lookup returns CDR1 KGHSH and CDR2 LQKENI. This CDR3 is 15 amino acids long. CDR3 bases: TGTGCCAGCTCACCTTCTTGGAGTCAGAACACTGAAGCTTTCTTT. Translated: CASSPSWSQNTEAFF.

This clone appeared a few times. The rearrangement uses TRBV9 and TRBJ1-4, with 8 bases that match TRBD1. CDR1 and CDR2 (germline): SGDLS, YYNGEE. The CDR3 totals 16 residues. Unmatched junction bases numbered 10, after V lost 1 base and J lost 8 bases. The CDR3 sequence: CASSVSTGQAEEKLFF. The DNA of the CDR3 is TGTGCCAGCAGCGTATCCACGGGACAGGCGGAAGAAAAACTGTTTTTT.

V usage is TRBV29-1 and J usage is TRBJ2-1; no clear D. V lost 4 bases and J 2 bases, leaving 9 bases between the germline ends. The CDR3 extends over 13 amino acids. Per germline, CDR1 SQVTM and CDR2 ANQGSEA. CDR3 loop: CSVGIVPYNEQFF. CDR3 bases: TGCAGCGTTGGGATAGTCCCCTACAATGAGCAGTTCTTC.

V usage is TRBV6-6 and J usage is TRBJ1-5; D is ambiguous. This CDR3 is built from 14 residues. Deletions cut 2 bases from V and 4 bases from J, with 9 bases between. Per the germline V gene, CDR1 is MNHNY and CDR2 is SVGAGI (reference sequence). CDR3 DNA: TGTGCCAGCAGTTACGTATCCGGGAATCAGCCCCAGCATTTT. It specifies CASSYVSGNQPQHF.

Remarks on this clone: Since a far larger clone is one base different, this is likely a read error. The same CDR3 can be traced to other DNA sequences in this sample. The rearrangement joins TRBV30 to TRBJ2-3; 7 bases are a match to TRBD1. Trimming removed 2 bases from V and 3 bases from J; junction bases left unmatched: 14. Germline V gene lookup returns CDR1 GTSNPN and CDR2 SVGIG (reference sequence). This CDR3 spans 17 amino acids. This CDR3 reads CAWSLFRTGTRTDTQYF. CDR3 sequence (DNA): TGTGCCTGGAGTCTATTTCGGACAGGTACCCGTACAGATACGCAGTATTTT.

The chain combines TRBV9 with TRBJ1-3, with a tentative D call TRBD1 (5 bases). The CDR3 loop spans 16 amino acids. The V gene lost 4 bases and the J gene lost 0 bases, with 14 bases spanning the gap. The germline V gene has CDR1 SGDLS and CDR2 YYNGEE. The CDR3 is CASSPGDGDSGNTIYF. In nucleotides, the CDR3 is TGTGCCAGCAGCCCGGGGGACGGAGACTCTGGAAACACCATATATTTT.

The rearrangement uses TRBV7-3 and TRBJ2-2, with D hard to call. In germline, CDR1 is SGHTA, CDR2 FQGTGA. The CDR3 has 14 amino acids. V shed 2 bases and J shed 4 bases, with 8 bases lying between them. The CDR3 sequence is CASSLERFTGELFF. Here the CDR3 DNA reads TGTGCCAGCAGCTTAGAACGGTTCACCGGGGAGCTGTTTTTT.

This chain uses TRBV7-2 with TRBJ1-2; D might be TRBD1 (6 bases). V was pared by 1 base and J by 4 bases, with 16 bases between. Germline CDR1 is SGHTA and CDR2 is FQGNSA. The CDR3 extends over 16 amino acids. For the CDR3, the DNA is TGTGCCAGCAGCTTAGGTTTGGCGGGGGCGAGCTATGGCTACACCTTC. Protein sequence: CASSLGLAGASYGYTF.

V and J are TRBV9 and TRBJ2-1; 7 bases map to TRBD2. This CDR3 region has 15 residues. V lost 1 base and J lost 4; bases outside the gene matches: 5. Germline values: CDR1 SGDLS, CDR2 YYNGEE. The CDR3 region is CASSVRAGAYNEQFF. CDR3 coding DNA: TGTGCCAGCAGCGTAAGGGCGGGAGCGTACAATGAGCAGTTCTTC.

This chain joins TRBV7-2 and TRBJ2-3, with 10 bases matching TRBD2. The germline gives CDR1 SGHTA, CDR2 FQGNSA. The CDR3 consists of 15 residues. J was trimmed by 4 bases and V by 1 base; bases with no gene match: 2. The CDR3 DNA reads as TGTGCCAGCAGCTTAGTGGGGACTAGCGCAGATACGCAGTATTTT. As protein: CASSLVGTSADTQYF. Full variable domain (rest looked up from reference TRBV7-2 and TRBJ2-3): GAGVSQSPSNKVTEKGKDVELRCDPISGHTALYWYRQSLGQGLEFLIYFQGNSAPDKSGLPSDRFSAERTGGSVSTLTIQRTQQEDSAVYLCASSLVGTSADTQYFGPGTRLTVL.

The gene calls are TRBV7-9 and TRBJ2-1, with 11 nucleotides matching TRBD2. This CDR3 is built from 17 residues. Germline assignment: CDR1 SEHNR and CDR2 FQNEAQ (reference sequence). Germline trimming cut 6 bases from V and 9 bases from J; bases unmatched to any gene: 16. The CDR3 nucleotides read TGTGCCAGCAGACCCGACCTCACTAGCGGGAGATCATCTGAGCAGTTCTTC. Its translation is CASRPDLTSGRSSEQFF.

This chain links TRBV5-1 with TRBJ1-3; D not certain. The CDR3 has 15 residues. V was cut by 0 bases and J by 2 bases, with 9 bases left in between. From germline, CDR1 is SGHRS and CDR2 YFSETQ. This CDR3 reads CASSLGSPPGNTIYF. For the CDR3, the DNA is TGCGCCAGCAGCTTGGGGAGCCCCCCTGGAAACACCATATATTTT. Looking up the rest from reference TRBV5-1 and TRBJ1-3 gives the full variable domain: KAGVTQTPRYLIKTRGQQVTLSCSPISGHRSVSWYQQTPGQGLQFLFEYFSETQRNKGNFPGRFSGRQFSNSRSEMNVSTLELGDSALYLCASSLGSPPGNTIYFGEGSWLTVV.

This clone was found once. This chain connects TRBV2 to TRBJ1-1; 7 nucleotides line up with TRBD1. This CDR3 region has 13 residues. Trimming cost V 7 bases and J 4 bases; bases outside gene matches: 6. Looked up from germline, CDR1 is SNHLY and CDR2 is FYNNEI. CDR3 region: CASTIQGSTEAFF. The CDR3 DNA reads TGTGCCAGCACCATACAGGGGAGCACTGAAGCTTTCTTT. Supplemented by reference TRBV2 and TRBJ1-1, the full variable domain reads EPEVTQTPSHQVTQMGQEVILRCVPISNHLYFYWYRQILGQKVEFLVSFYNNEISEKSEIFDDQFSVERPDGSNFTLKIRSTKLEDSAMYFCASTIQGSTEAFFGQGTRLTVV.

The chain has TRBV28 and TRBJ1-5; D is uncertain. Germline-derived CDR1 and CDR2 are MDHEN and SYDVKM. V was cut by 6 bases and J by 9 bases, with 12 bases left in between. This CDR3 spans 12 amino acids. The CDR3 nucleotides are TGTGCCAGCAGAAGGAGCCTCGGGCCCCAGCATTTT. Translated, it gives CASRRSLGPQHF.

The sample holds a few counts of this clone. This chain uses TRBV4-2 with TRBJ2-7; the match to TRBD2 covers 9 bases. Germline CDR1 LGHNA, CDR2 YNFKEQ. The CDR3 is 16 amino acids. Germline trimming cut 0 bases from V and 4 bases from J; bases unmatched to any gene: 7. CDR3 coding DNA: TGTGCCAGCAGCCAAGATAGCGGGAGTTATATTTACGAGCAGTACTTC. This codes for CASSQDSGSYIYEQYF.

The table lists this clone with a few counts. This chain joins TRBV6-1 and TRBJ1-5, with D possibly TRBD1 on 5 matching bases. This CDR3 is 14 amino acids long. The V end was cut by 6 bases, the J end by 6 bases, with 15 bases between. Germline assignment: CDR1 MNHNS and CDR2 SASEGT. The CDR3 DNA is TGTGCCAGCAGGGTGGGCAGGGCGGCTCAGCCCCAGCATTTT. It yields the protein CASRVGRAAQPQHF.

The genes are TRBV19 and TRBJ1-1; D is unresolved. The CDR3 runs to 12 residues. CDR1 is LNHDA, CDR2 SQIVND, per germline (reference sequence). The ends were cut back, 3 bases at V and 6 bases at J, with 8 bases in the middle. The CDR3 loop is CASSIGFPEAFF. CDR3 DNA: TGTGCCAGTAGTATCGGCTTCCCTGAAGCTTTCTTT.

In DNA, the CDR3 is TGCGCCAGCAGCACCAGGACAGGGGTAGACTTCCACTCCTACGAGCAGTACTTC. This codes for CASSTRTGVDFHSYEQYF. The rearrangement uses TRBV4-3 and TRBJ2-7, with 9 nucleotides matching TRBD1. CDR3 length: 18 amino acids. V lost 5 bases and J lost 0; bases outside the gene matches: 14. Per germline, CDR1 LGHNA and CDR2 YSLEER.

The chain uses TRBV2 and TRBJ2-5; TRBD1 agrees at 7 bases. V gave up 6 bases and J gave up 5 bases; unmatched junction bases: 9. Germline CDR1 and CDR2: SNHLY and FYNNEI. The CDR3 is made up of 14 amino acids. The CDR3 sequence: CASSVGTVAETQYF. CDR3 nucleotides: TGTGCCAGCAGCGTTGGGACAGTAGCCGAGACCCAGTACTTC.

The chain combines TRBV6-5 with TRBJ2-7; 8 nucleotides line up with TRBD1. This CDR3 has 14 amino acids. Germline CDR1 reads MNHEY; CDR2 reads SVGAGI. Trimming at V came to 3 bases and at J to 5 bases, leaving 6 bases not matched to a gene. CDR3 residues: CASSYGQGGHEQYF. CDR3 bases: TGTGCCAGCAGTTATGGACAGGGTGGGCACGAGCAGTACTTC.

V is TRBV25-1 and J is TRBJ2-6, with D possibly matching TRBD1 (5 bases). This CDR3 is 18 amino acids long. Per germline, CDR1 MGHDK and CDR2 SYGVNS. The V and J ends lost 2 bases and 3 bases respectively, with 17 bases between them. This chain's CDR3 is CASSERTLSGFGANVLTF. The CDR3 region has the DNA TGTGCCAGCAGTGAACGAACCCTCTCAGGGTTTGGGGCCAACGTCCTGACTTTC.

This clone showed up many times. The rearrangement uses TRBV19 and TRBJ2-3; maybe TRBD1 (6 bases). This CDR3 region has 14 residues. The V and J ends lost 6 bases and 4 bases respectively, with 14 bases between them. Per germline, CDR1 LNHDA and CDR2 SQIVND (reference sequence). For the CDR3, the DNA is TGTGCCAGTAGCTCGCTCGCAGGGGCAGATACGCAGTATTTT. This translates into CASSSLAGADTQYF.

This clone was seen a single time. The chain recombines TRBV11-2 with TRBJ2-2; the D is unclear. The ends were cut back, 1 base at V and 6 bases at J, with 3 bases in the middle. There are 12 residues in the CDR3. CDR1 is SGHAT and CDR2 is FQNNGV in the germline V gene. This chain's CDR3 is CASSLVPGELFF. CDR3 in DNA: TGTGCCAGCAGCTTAGTTCCCGGGGAGCTGTTTTTT.

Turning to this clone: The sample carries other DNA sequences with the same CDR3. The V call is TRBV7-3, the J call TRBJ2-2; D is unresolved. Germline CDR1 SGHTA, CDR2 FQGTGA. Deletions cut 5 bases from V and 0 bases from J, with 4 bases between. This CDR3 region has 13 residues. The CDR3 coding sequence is TGTGCCAGCAGCCCGGCGAACACCGGGGAGCTGTTTTTT. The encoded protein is CASSPANTGELFF.

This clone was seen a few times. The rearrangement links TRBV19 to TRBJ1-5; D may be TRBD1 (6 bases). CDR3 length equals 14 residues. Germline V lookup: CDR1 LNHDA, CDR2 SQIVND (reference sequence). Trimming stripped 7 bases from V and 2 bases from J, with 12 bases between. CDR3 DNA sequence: TGTGCCAGTACCCTTGGGGGCGGCAATCAGCCCCAGCATTTT. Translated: CASTLGGGNQPQHF.